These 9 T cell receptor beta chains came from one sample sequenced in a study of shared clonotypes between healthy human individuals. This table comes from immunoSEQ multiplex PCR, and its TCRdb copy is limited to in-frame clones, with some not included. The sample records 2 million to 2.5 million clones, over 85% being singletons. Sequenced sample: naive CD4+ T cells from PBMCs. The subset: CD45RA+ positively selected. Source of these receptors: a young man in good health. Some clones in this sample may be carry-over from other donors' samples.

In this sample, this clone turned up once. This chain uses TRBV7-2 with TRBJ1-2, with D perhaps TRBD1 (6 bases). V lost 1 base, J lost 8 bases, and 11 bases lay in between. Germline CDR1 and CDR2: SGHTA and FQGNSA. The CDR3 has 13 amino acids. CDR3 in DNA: TGTGCCAGCAGCTTAGGTCAGGGGCAGGGCTACACCTTC. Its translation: CASSLGQGQGYTF.

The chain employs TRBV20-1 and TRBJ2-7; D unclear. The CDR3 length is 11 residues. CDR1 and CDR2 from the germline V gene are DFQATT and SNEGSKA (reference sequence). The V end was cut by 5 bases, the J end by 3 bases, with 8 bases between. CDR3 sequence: CSAHAHYEQYF. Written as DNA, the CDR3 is TGCAGTGCTCACGCCCACTACGAGCAGTACTTC.

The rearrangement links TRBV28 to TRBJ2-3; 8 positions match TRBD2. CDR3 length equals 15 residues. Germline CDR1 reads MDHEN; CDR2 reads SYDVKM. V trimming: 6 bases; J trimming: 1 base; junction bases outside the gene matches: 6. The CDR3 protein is CASSAAGDRTDTQYF. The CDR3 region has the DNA TGTGCCAGCAGCGCAGCGGGAGATCGCACAGATACGCAGTATTTT. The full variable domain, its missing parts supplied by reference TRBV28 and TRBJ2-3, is DVKVTQSSRYLVKRTGEKVFLECVQDMDHENMFWYRQDPGLGLRLIYFSYDVKMKEKGDIPEGYSVSREKKERFSLILESASTNQTSMYLCASSAAGDRTDTQYFGPGTRLTVL.

CDR3 sequence reads: CASSFNGPYEQYF. CDR3 DNA: TGTGCCAGCAGTTTTAACGGCCCCTACGAGCAGTACTTC. The rearrangement uses TRBV27 and TRBJ2-7; no definite D call. Trimming removed 3 bases from V and 2 bases from J, with 8 bases in between. This CDR3 spans 13 amino acids. Germline V gene data show CDR1 as MNHEY and CDR2 as SMNVEV (reference sequence).

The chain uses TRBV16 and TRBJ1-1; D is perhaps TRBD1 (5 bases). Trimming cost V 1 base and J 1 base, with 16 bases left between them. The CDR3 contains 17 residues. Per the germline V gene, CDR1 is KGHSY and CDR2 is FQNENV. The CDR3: CASSQWFAQGANTEAFF. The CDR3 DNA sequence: TGTGCCAGCAGCCAATGGTTCGCCCAAGGGGCGAACACTGAAGCTTTCTTT.

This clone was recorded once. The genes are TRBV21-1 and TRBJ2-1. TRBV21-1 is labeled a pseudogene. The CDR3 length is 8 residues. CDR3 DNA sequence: TGTGCCAGCAGCGTGCAGTTCTTC. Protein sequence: CASSVQFF.

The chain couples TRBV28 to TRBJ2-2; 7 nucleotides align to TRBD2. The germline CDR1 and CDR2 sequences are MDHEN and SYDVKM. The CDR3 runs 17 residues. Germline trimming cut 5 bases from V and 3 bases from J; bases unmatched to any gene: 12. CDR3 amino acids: CASSNLAGSIDTGELFF. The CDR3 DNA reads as TGTGCCAGCAGTAACTTAGCGGGTTCGATCGACACCGGGGAGCTGTTTTTT. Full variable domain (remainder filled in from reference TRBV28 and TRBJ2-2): DVKVTQSSRYLVKRTGEKVFLECVQDMDHENMFWYRQDPGLGLRLIYFSYDVKMKEKGDIPEGYSVSREKKERFSLILESASTNQTSMYLCASSNLAGSIDTGELFFGEGSRLTVL.

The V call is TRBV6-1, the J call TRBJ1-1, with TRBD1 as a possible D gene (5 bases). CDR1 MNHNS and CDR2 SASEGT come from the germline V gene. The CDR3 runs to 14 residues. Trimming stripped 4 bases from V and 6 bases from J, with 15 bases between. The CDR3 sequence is CASSVVRVSSEAFF. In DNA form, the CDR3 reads TGTGCCAGCAGTGTGGTCAGGGTCTCTTCTGAAGCTTTCTTT.

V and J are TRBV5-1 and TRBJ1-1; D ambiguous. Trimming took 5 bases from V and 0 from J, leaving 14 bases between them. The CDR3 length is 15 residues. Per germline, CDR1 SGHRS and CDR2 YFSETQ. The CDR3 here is CASSIKVSMNTEAFF. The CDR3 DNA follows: TGCGCCAGCAGTATCAAGGTTTCCATGAACACTGAAGCTTTCTTT.